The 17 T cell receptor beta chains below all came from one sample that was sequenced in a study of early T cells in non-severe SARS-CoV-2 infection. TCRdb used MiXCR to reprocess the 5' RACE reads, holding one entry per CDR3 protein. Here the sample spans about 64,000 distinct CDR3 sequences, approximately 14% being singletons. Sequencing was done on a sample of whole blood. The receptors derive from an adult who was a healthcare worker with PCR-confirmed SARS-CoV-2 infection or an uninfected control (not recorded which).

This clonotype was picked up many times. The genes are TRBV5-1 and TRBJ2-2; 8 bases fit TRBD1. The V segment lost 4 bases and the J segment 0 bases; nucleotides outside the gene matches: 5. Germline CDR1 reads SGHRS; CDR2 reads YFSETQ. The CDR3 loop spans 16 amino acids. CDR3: CASSAGQGANTGELFF. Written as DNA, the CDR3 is TGCGCCAGCAGCGCTGGACAGGGAGCGAACACCGGGGAGCTGTTTTTT.

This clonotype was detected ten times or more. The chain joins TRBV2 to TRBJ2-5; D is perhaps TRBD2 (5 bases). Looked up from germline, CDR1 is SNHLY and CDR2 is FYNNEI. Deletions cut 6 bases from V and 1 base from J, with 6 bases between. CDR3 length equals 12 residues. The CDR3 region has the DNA TGTGCCAGCAGCGGACTCCAAGAGACCCAGTACTTC. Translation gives CASSGLQETQYF.

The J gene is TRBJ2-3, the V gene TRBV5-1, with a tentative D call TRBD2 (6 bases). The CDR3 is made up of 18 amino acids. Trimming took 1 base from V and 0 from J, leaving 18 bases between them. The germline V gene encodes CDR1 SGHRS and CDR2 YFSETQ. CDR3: CASSLWALAAPSTDTQYF. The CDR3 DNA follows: TGCGCCAGCAGCTTGTGGGCACTAGCTGCCCCTAGCACAGATACGCAGTATTTT.

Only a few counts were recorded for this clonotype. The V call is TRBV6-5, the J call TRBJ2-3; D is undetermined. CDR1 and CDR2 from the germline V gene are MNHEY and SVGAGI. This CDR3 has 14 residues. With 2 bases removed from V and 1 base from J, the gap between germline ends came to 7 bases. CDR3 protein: CASSYASRTDTQYF. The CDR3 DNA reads TGTGCCAGCAGTTACGCTAGTCGCACAGATACGCAGTATTTT.

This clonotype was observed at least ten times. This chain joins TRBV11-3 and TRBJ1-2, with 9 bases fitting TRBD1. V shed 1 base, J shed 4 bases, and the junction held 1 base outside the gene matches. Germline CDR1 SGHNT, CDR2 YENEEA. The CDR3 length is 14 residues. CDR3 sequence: CASSLAGQGYGYTF. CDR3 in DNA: TGTGCCAGCAGCTTAGCGGGACAGGGCTATGGCTACACCTTC.

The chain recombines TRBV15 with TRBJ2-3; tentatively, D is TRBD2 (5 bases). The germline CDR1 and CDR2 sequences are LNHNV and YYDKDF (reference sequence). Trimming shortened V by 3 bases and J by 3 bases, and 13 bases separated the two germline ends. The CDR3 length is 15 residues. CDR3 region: CATSSGGLPTDTQYF. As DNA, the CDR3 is TGTGCCACCAGCAGTGGCGGACTGCCTACAGATACGCAGTATTTT.

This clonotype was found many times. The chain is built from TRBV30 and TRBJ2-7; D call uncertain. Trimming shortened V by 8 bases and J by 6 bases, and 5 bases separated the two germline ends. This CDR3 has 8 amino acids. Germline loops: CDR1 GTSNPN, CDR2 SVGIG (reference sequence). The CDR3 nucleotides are TGTGCCGCCCCCGAGCAGTACTTC. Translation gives CAAPEQYF.

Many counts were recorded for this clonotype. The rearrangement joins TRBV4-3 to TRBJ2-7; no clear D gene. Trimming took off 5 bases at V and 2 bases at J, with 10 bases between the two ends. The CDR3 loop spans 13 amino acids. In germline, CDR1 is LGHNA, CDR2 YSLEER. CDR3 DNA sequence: TGCGCCAGCAGCAGAGCTAGGGCCTACGAGCAGTACTTC. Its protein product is CASSRARAYEQYF.

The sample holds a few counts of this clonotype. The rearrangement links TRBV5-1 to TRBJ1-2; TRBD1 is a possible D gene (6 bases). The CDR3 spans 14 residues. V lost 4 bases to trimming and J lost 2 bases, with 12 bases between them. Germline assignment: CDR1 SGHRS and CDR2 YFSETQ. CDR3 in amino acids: CASSPDSMNYGYTF. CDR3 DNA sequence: TGCGCCAGCAGCCCGGACAGCATGAACTATGGCTACACCTTC.

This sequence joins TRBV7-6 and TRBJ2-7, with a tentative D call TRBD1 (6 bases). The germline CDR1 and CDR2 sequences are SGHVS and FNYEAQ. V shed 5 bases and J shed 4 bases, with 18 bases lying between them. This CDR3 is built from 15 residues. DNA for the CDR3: TGTGCCAGCAGCCCCGGGGCAGGGGAGACTTACGAGCAGTACTTC. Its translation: CASSPGAGETYEQYF.

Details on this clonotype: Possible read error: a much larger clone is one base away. As DNA, the CDR3 is TGTGTCAGCAGCCATACGACTGGGGCTAGCGTATGGACGGAGCTGTTTTTT. The encoded protein is CVSSHTTGASVWTELFF. The rearrangement links TRBV11-2 to TRBJ2-2; TRBD2 might be the D (6 bases). The CDR3 length is 17 residues. Germline V gene lookup returns CDR1 SGHAT and CDR2 FQNNGV.

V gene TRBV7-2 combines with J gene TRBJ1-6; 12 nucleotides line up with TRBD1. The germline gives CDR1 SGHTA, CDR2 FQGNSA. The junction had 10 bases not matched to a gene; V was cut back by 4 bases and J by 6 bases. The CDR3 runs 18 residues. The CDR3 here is CASSWDRGRVLFNSPLHF. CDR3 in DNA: TGTGCCAGCAGCTGGGACAGGGGGCGCGTCTTGTTTAATTCACCCCTCCACTTT.

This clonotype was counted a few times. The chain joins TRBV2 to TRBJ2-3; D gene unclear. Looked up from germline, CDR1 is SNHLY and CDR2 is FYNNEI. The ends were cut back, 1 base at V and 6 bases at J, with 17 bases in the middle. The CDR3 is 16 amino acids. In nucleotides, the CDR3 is TGTGCCAGCAGTGAAGGAAAAGGACCTCCCTTCGATACGCAGTATTTT. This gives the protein CASSEGKGPPFDTQYF.

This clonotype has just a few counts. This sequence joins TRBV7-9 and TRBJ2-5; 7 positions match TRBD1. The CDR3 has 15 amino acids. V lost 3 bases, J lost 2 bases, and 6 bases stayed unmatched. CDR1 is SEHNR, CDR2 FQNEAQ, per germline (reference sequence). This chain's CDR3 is CASSLRTGRQETQYF. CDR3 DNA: TGTGCCAGCAGCTTGAGGACAGGCAGACAAGAGACCCAGTACTTC.

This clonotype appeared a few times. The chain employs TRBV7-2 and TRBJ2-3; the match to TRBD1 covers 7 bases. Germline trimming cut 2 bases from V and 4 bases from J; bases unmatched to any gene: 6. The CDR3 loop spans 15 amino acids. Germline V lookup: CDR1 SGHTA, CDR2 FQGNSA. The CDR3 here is CASSLQGERADTQYF. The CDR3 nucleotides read TGTGCCAGCAGCTTACAGGGGGAAAGGGCAGATACGCAGTATTTT.

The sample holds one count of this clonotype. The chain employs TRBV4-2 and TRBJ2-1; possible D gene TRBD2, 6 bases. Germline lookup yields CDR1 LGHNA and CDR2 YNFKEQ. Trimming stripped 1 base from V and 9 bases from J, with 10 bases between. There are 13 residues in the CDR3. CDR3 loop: CASSQVRGGEQFF. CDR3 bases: TGTGCCAGCAGCCAAGTGCGGGGCGGTGAGCAGTTCTTC.

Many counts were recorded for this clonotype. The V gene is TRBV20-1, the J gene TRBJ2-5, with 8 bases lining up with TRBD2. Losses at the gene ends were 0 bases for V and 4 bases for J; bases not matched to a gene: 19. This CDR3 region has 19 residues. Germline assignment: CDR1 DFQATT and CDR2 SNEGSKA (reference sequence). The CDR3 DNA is TGCAGTGCTAGAGATAACACGTCACCTAGATCTAGCGGGCGAGAGACCCAGTACTTC. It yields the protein CSARDNTSPRSSGRETQYF.